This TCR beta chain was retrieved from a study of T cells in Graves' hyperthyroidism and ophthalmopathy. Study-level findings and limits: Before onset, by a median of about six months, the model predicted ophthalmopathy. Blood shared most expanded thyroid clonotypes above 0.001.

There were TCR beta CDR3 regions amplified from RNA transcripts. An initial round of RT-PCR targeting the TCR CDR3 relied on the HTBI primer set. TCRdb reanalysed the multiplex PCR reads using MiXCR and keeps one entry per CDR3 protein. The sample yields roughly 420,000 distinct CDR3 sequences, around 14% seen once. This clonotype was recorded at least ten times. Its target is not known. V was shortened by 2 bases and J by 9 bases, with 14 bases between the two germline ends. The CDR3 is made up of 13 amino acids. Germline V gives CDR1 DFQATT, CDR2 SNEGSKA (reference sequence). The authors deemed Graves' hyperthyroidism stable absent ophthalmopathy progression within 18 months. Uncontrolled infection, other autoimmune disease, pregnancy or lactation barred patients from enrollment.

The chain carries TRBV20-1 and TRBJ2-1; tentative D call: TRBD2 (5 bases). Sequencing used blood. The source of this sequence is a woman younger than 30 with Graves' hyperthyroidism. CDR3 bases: TGCAGTGCTAGACAGCTTGCGGCGGGTGAGCAGTTCTTC. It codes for CSARQLAAGEQFF.